Listed below are T cell receptor beta chains from one sample, sequenced in a study of cytotoxic CD8 clonotypes in ibrutinib-treated CLL. Profiled with immunoSEQ multiplex PCR; TCRdb holds only in-frame clones, not every one. The sample consists of nearly 300,000 clones, roughly four fifths of them appearing once. Material: PBMCs, obtained at disease progression, from a patient treated with ibrutinib. These receptors all stem from a human donor with chronic lymphocytic leukemia. CDR3s include the opening cysteine and the closing phenylalanine or tryptophan. A D gene is named only where the DNA matches it firmly. A row's size may be missing; if present it is once, few, many or a size class.

V	J	size	D	CDR3	DNA
TRBV7-9	TRBJ2-7	NA	NA	CASSPWGYEQYF	TGTGCCAGCAGCCCTTGGGGTTACGAGCAGTACTTC
TRBV19	TRBJ2-3	NA	NA	CASITRAGSDTQYF	TGTGCCAGTATCACCCGGGCGGGATCAGATACGCAGTATTTT
TRBV5-1	TRBJ1-5	NA	NA	CASSLEGDNQPQHF	TGCGCCAGCAGCTTGGAGGGGGACAATCAGCCCCAGCATTTT
TRBV14	TRBJ2-3	NA	NA	CASSQGRWDTQYF	TGTGCCAGCAGCCAAGGGAGATGGGATACGCAGTATTTT
TRBV9	TRBJ1-1	NA	TRBD1	CASSDSSGGAGNTEAFF	TGTGCCAGCAGCGACTCTTCAGGGGGCGCGGGGAACACTGAAGCTTTCTTT
TRBV9	TRBJ2-5	NA	NA	CASNQGGTQETQYF	TGTGCCAGCAACCAAGGGGGAACTCAAGAGACCCAGTACTTC
TRBV7-8	TRBJ2-5	few	NA	CASSLRKPGETQYF	TGTGCCAGCAGCTTACGTAAGCCGGGAGAGACCCAGTACTTC
TRBV5-4	TRBJ2-2	NA	NA	CASSPQGTGELFF	TGTGCCAGCAGTCCCCAGGGAACCGGGGAGCTGTTTTTT
TRBV10-3	TRBJ1-3	NA	NA	CATYGGLRSGNTIYF	TGTGCCACCTACGGGGGGTTACGCTCTGGAAACACCATATATTTT
TRBV27	TRBJ1-4	NA	NA	CASSPEGRHEKLFF	TGTGCCAGCAGTCCCGAGGGACGCCATGAAAAACTGTTTTTT
TRBV9	TRBJ1-2	NA	TRBD1	CASSSGTANYGYTF	TGTGCCAGCAGCTCCGGGACAGCCAACTATGGCTACACCTTC
TRBV2	TRBJ1-6	few	NA	CASSGRGQPLHF	TGTGCCAGCAGTGGCAGGGGACAACCCCTCCACTTT
TRBV7-2	TRBJ2-6	NA	NA	CASSLYRTVSGANVLTF	TGTGCCAGCAGCCTATACCGGACAGTCTCTGGGGCCAACGTCCTGACTTTC
TRBV9	TRBJ2-7	once	TRBD1	CASSVAGTGAYEQYF	TGTGCCAGCAGCGTAGCTGGGACAGGGGCCTATGAGCAGTACTTC
TRBV4-1	TRBJ1-1	NA	NA	CASSLRGERTEAFF	TGCGCCAGCAGCCTAAGGGGGGAACGGACTGAAGCTTTCTTT
TRBV6-4	TRBJ1-1	NA	TRBD1	CASTVNPRDSNTEAFF	TGTGCCAGCACCGTAAACCCCCGGGACAGTAACACTGAAGCTTTCTTT
TRBV19	TRBJ2-2	NA	TRBD1	CASSPRTGSNTGELFF	TGTGCCAGTAGTCCCCGGACAGGGAGTAACACCGGGGAGCTGTTTTTT
TRBV11-2	TRBJ1-2	once	TRBD1	CASSPSMGRGRGGYTF	TGTGCCAGCAGCCCCTCAATGGGCAGGGGGCGCGGGGGCTACACCTTC
TRBV9	TRBJ2-5	NA	NA	CASSIHSPGSGETQYF	TGTGCCAGCAGCATCCATAGCCCTGGGTCTGGCGAGACCCAGTACTTC
TRBV5-1	TRBJ1-6	NA	NA	CASSLMGRGFNSPLHF	TGCGCCAGCAGCTTGATGGGGAGAGGATTTAATTCACCCCTCCACTTT
TRBV7-6	TRBJ2-3	NA	TRBD1	CASSPGQGGTDTQYF	TGTGCCAGCAGCCCCGGACAGGGGGGGACAGATACGCAGTATTTT
TRBV7-9	TRBJ1-1	NA	NA	CASSTSRGINTEAFF	TGTGCCAGCAGCACTAGCAGGGGAATTAACACTGAAGCTTTCTTT
TRBV10-3	TRBJ2-2	NA	NA	CAISIDGGVTGELFF	TGTGCCATCAGTATAGACGGGGGTGTCACCGGGGAGCTGTTTTTT
TRBV25-1	TRBJ1-4	NA	NA	CASLGGNGSITEKLFF	TGTGCCAGCTTGGGGGGGAACGGAAGCATTACTGAAAAACTGTTTTTT
TRBV18	TRBJ2-7	NA	NA	CASSPNQGSSYEQYF	TGTGCCAGCTCACCAAACCAGGGGAGCTCCTACGAGCAGTACTTC
TRBV6-4	TRBJ2-3	NA	NA	CASSDGWVRYF	TGTGCCAGCAGTGACGGTTGGGTAAGGTATTTT
TRBV5-8	TRBJ2-7	NA	TRBD2	CASSHAGRYEQYF	TGTGCCAGCAGCCATGCCGGGAGGTACGAGCAGTACTTC
TRBV9	TRBJ1-2	NA	TRBD1	CASSVAGGGKDGYTF	TGTGCCAGCAGCGTAGCGGGAGGGGGCAAGGACGGCTACACCTTC
TRBV29-1	TRBJ1-1	NA	NA	CSVARDTEAFF	TGCAGCGTTGCTCGGGACACTGAAGCTTTCTTT
TRBV7-9	TRBJ2-3	NA	NA	CASSLRSASTDTQYF	TGTGCCAGCAGCTTACGTAGCGCCAGCACAGATACGCAGTATTTT
TRBV2	TRBJ2-2	NA	TRBD2	CASSASGTTISTNTGELFF	TGTGCCAGCAGTGCATCCGGGACTACCATCTCAACAAACACCGGGGAGCTGTTTTTT
TRBV27	TRBJ2-7	few	NA	CASSLYGSYEQYF	TGTGCCAGCAGTTTATACGGTTCCTACGAGCAGTACTTC
TRBV19	TRBJ2-7	NA	NA	CASSETDSYEQYF	TGTGCCAGTAGCGAGACTGATTCCTACGAGCAGTACTTC
TRBV19	TRBJ2-7	NA	NA	CASSFGGENYEQYF	TGTGCCAGTAGTTTTGGCGGGGAAAACTACGAGCAGTACTTC
TRBV18	TRBJ1-1	few	NA	CASSLTEIEAFF	TGTGCCAGCTCACTGACAGAAATTGAAGCTTTCTTT
TRBV19	TRBJ2-1	NA	NA	CASSKTGWSRNEQFF	TGTGCCAGTTCAAAGACGGGGTGGAGTCGGAATGAGCAGTTCTTC
TRBV27	TRBJ1-5	NA	TRBD1	CASRLRSYGQGQIFSNQPQHF	TGTGCCAGCAGACTGAGATCGTACGGGCAGGGACAGATCTTTAGCAATCAGCCCCAGCATTTT
TRBV27	TRBJ2-5	NA	TRBD1	CASTPLDRGPQETQYF	TGTGCCAGCACCCCCCTGGACAGGGGGCCTCAAGAGACCCAGTACTTC
TRBV7-8	TRBJ1-5	few	NA	CASSLDPVGNQPQHF	TGTGCCAGCAGCTTGGATCCAGTAGGCAATCAGCCCCAGCATTTT
TRBV6-1	TRBJ2-7	NA	TRBD1	CASRTGTGPYEQYF	TGTGCCAGCAGAACCGGGACAGGACCCTACGAGCAGTACTTC
TRBV11-2	TRBJ2-7	few	NA	CASSENEQYF	TGTGCCAGCAGCGAGAACGAGCAGTACTTC
TRBV6-5	TRBJ2-1	NA	TRBD2	CASRPGTSGRVFF	TGTGCCAGCAGACCCGGGACTAGCGGGAGGGTGTTCTTC
TRBV12-5	TRBJ1-4	NA	NA	CASGLVTPGVGDEKLFF	TGTGCTAGTGGTTTGGTTACCCCAGGGGTTGGGGATGAAAAACTGTTTTTT
TRBV4-3	TRBJ2-1	NA	TRBD1	CASSLGTQGISLSEQFF	TGCGCCAGCAGCCTAGGGACACAGGGGATTTCTTTGAGTGAGCAGTTCTTC
TRBV5-4	TRBJ1-2	few	TRBD1	CASSYGTGVDGYTF	TGTGCCAGCAGCTACGGGACAGGGGTGGATGGCTACACCTTC